The next 22 T cell receptor beta chains were all read from a single sample in a study of blood T cell repertoires in COVID-19. Using immunoSEQ multiplex PCR, the repertoire was profiled, and TCRdb retains in-frame clones only, with some absent. This table has some 150,000 clones, about 91% appearing once. Sequenced material: peripheral blood. These receptors originate from a woman in her forties or fifties with acute or convalescent COVID-19.

This chain connects TRBV27 to TRBJ2-7, with 11 nucleotides matching TRBD2. V lost 6 bases, J lost 7 bases, and 11 bases stayed unmatched. From germline, CDR1 is MNHEY and CDR2 SMNVEV (reference sequence). This CDR3 is built from 15 residues. CDR3 coding DNA: TGTGCCAGCAGGGCCTATAGCGGGAGGGCGGGGGAGCAGTACTTC. This translates into CASRAYSGRAGEQYF.

The chain carries TRBV27 and TRBJ2-2, with 13 bases that match TRBD2. The CDR3 covers 16 residues. The V gene end was trimmed by 5 bases and the J gene end by 7 bases; junction bases not matched to a gene: 7. CDR1 MNHEY and CDR2 SMNVEV come from the germline V gene (reference sequence). CDR3 residues: CASSPGLAGVDGELFF. CDR3 DNA: TGTGCCAGCAGTCCCGGACTAGCGGGAGTGGACGGGGAGCTGTTTTTT.

V gene TRBV19 combines with J gene TRBJ2-2; tentatively, D is TRBD2 (7 bases). The V end lost 8 bases, the J end lost 2 bases, and 21 bases lay between the germline ends. The CDR3 has 17 residues. Per germline, CDR1 LNHDA and CDR2 SQIVND (reference sequence). The CDR3 is CASYDTTGGPNTGELFF. The CDR3 DNA reads TGTGCCAGTTACGACACCACGGGGGGCCCTAACACCGGGGAGCTGTTTTTT.

The chain uses TRBV6-1 and TRBJ1-6, with 7 bases that match TRBD1. Germline values: CDR1 MNHNS, CDR2 SASEGT. The junction had 14 bases not matched to a gene; V was cut back by 3 bases and J by 0 bases. The CDR3 totals 20 residues. The CDR3 region has the DNA TGTGCCAGCAGTGATACATACGGCAGGGGGTTGAGCTCCTATAATTCACCCCTCCACTTT. Translated, it gives CASSDTYGRGLSSYNSPLHF.

The chain employs TRBV27 and TRBJ1-1, with D unclear. V lost 5 bases and J lost 0, with 16 bases in between. The V gene's germline CDR1 is MNHEY and CDR2 SMNVEV (reference sequence). The CDR3 spans 16 residues. The DNA for the CDR3 is TGTGCCAGCAGTCCCAGCGGTGGAGAAGTGAACACTGAAGCTTTCTTT. Its translation: CASSPSGGEVNTEAFF.

This clone turned up a few times. The chain couples TRBV19 to TRBJ1-5; 8 bases are shared with TRBD1. The germline V gene encodes CDR1 LNHDA and CDR2 SQIVND (reference sequence). This CDR3 comprises 16 residues. The V gene end was trimmed by 4 bases and the J gene end by 7 bases; junction bases not matched to a gene: 12. The CDR3 is CASSTLGRGQYQPQHF. The CDR3 DNA follows: TGTGCCAGTAGTACCCTAGGCAGGGGGCAATACCAGCCCCAGCATTTT.

The chain combines TRBV2 with TRBJ2-7; maybe TRBD2 (6 bases). This CDR3 comprises 16 residues. V dropped 5 bases and J dropped 2 bases, with 19 bases sitting between them. Germline-derived CDR1 and CDR2 are SNHLY and FYNNEI. The DNA for the CDR3 is TGTGCCAGCAGTACCAAGTCCGGGGGAGTAACCTACGAGCAGTACTTC. Protein product: CASSTKSGGVTYEQYF. The full variable domain, in which reference TRBV2 and TRBJ2-7 provide the parts outside the CDR3, is EPEVTQTPSHQVTQMGQEVILRCVPISNHLYFYWYRQILGQKVEFLVSFYNNEISEKSEIFDDQFSVERPDGSNFTLKIRSTKLEDSAMYFCASSTKSGGVTYEQYFGPGTRLTVT.

This rearrangement joins TRBV7-8 to TRBJ2-7, with TRBD2 matching over 7 bases. Germline CDR1 SGHVS, CDR2 FQNEAQ. Trimming at V came to 5 bases and at J to 5 bases, leaving 15 bases not matched to a gene. The CDR3 covers 16 residues. The CDR3 region has the DNA TGTGCCAGCAGCCTCAGCCCCTCGCGGGGGAGACACGAGCAGTACTTC. Translation gives CASSLSPSRGRHEQYF.

The J gene is TRBJ1-2, the V gene TRBV19; a possible D gene is TRBD1 (6 bases). Per the germline V gene, CDR1 is LNHDA and CDR2 is SQIVND (reference sequence). V dropped 5 bases and J dropped 14 bases, with 21 bases sitting between them. The CDR3 spans 13 residues. CDR3 region: CASSPGEQGPYTF. The CDR3 DNA follows: TGTGCCAGTAGTCCCGGGGAGCAGGGGCCCTATACCTTC.

Regarding this clone: Its ends do not fully match the called genes, so a read error is possible. The chain has TRBV6-1 and TRBJ1-3, with TRBD1 matching over 8 bases. The V gene's germline CDR1 is MNHNS and CDR2 SASEGT. The CDR3 extends over 16 amino acids. CDR3 DNA: TGTGCCAGCAGTGAAGGAAAGGACAGGGATGGAACCACCATATATTTT. This sequence encodes CASSEGKDRDGTTIYF.

This chain links TRBV11-3 with TRBJ2-2, with D maybe TRBD2 (5 bases). The V gene's germline CDR1 is SGHNT and CDR2 YENEEA. The V gene lost 3 bases and the J gene lost 5 bases, with 13 bases spanning the gap. This CDR3 spans 15 amino acids. DNA for the CDR3: TGTGCCAGCAGCTTTCGGACTGGCGAGACCGGGGAGCTGTTTTTT. Protein: CASSFRTGETGELFF.

The genes are TRBV15 and TRBJ2-6, with TRBD1 as a possible D gene (5 bases). Trimming stripped 2 bases from V and 1 base from J, with 9 bases between. This CDR3 has 16 residues. Germline assignment: CDR1 LNHNV and CDR2 YYDKDF (reference sequence). The CDR3 region is CATSRRQGSGANVLTF. The DNA for the CDR3 is TGTGCCACCAGCAGACGTCAGGGATCTGGGGCCAACGTCCTGACTTTC.

The J gene is TRBJ1-3, the V gene TRBV9; D gene unclear. The V end lost 0 bases, the J end lost 4 bases, and 8 bases lay between the germline ends. The germline gives CDR1 SGDLS, CDR2 YYNGEE. The CDR3 runs to 14 residues. In DNA form, the CDR3 reads TGTGCCAGCAGCGTAGATATCGGGGGAAACACCATATATTTT. Translated, it gives CASSVDIGGNTIYF.

The rearrangement links TRBV3-1 (or the pseudogene TRBV3-2) to TRBJ2-3; D is possibly TRBD2 (6 bases). This CDR3 has 15 amino acids. The germline V and J ends were trimmed by 1 base and 2 bases, with 10 bases remaining between them. Per the germline V gene, CDR1 is LGHDT and CDR2 is YNNKEL (reference sequence). DNA for the CDR3: TGTGCCAGCAGCCAAGCGGGAGTCTACACAGATACGCAGTATTTT. Translation gives CASSQAGVYTDTQYF.

This clone was seen a few times. This chain connects TRBV20-1 to TRBJ2-5; D perhaps matches TRBD1 (6 bases). The CDR3 is 11 residues long. Trimming pared 4 bases from V and 5 bases from J, leaving 8 bases between. Germline CDR1 and CDR2: DFQATT and SNEGSKA (reference sequence). The CDR3 is CSAIDRETQYF. The CDR3 DNA reads TGCAGTGCTATTGACAGGGAGACCCAGTACTTC.

The chain recombines TRBV9 with TRBJ1-1; TRBD1 might be the D (6 bases). The CDR3 sequence is 14 residues long. V was trimmed by 4 bases and J by 1 base, leaving 11 bases between them. The germline CDR1 and CDR2 sequences are SGDLS and YYNGEE. The CDR3 reads CASSSTGQNTEAFF. CDR3 coding DNA: TGTGCCAGCAGCTCGACGGGACAGAACACTGAAGCTTTCTTT.

Concerning this clone itself: The same CDR3 is also encoded by other DNA sequences in this sample. V is TRBV24-1 and J is TRBJ1-1, with D hard to call. Trimming pared 5 bases from V and 2 bases from J, leaving 5 bases between. Germline V gene data show CDR1 as KGHDR and CDR2 as SFDVKD. The CDR3 runs to 12 residues. CDR3 DNA sequence: TGTGCCACCAGTGCGGGTAACACTGAAGCTTTCTTT. It yields the protein CATSAGNTEAFF.

The chain carries TRBV6-6 and TRBJ1-5, with D possibly being TRBD1 (5 bases). Germline V lookup: CDR1 MNHNY, CDR2 SVGAGI (reference sequence). The V gene lost 5 bases and the J gene lost 7 bases, with 15 bases spanning the gap. The CDR3 loop spans 14 amino acids. The CDR3 DNA sequence: TGTGCCAGCAGTCCTCAGGGTGAGAGGCAGCCCCAGCATTTT. Residues: CASSPQGERQPQHF.

The chain couples TRBV10-1 to TRBJ2-3; 14 bases are shared with TRBD2. The CDR3 contains 17 residues. With V trimmed by 2 bases and J by 2 bases, 3 bases remained unmatched. CDR1 and CDR2 (germline): WNHNN, SYGVQD (reference sequence). The CDR3 loop reads CASSEAGLAGATDTQYF. For the CDR3, the DNA is TGCGCCAGCAGTGAGGCGGGACTAGCGGGGGCCACAGATACGCAGTATTTT.

The rearrangement joins TRBV5-1 to TRBJ2-3; 8 bases are shared with TRBD1. The junction had 2 bases not matched to a gene; V was cut back by 3 bases and J by 2 bases. The CDR3 is 14 residues long. The germline V gene has CDR1 SGHRS and CDR2 YFSETQ. For the CDR3, the DNA is TGCGCCAGCAGCTGGGACAGGTTCACAGATACGCAGTATTTT. Protein: CASSWDRFTDTQYF. The full variable domain, its missing parts supplied by reference TRBV5-1 and TRBJ2-3, is KAGVTQTPRYLIKTRGQQVTLSCSPISGHRSVSWYQQTPGQGLQFLFEYFSETQRNKGNFPGRFSGRQFSNSRSEMNVSTLELGDSALYLCASSWDRFTDTQYFGPGTRLTVL.

The chain employs TRBV19 and TRBJ2-3; D is ambiguous. V was shortened by 3 bases and J by 0 bases, with 7 bases between the two germline ends. Germline CDR1 is LNHDA and CDR2 is SQIVND (reference sequence). This CDR3 contains 14 residues. CDR3 nucleotides: TGTGCCAGTAGTATCATCGGGAGCACAGATACGCAGTATTTT. Amino acid sequence: CASSIIGSTDTQYF.

This clone was seen only a few times. The rearrangement joins TRBV7-4 to TRBJ1-5, with TRBD1 identical over 9 bases. There are 19 residues in the CDR3. CDR1 and CDR2 (germline): SGHVT, SQSDAQ. V gave up 3 bases and J gave up 0 bases; unmatched junction bases: 12. The CDR3 loop is CASSFDRGFPRASNQPQHF. DNA of the CDR3: TGTGCCAGCAGCTTCGACAGGGGGTTCCCCAGGGCTAGCAATCAGCCCCAGCATTTT.